These 25 T cell receptor beta chains were sequenced from one sample in a study of T cells in narcolepsy. Assay: immunoSEQ multiplex PCR; the TCRdb copy retains only in-frame clones and omits some. Of roughly 30,000 clones in the sample, 79% were seen once. The material sequenced was memory (CD45RA-) CD4+ T cells from blood. These receptors all come from a human donor in good health.

This sequence joins TRBV11-3 and TRBJ2-1, with 10 bases aligning to TRBD1. With 1 base clipped from V and 4 bases from J, the junction kept 1 base outside the gene matches. CDR1 SGHNT and CDR2 YENEEA come from the germline V gene. This CDR3 has 15 amino acids. Here the CDR3 reads CASSLGTGGYNEQFF. The DNA for the CDR3 is TGTGCCAGCAGCTTAGGGACAGGGGGTTACAATGAGCAGTTCTTC.

The chain links TRBV7-8 to TRBJ2-2; D might be TRBD2 (5 bases). V gave up 5 bases and J gave up 3 bases, with 13 bases separating them. The germline V gene has CDR1 SGHVS and CDR2 FQNEAQ. This CDR3 contains 15 residues. DNA of the CDR3: TGTGCCAGCAGCAAGAAGGAGGCCTACACCGGGGAGCTGTTTTTT. This translates into CASSKKEAYTGELFF.

The genes are TRBV30 and TRBJ1-2, with a weak D call TRBD1 (6 bases). V was clipped by 2 bases and J by 4 bases, with 11 bases between them. The CDR3 extends over 13 amino acids. Germline lookup yields CDR1 GTSNPN and CDR2 SVGIG (reference sequence). DNA of the CDR3: TGTGCCTGGAGTCGGGACACCGTCTATGGCTACACCTTC. Translation gives CAWSRDTVYGYTF.

The V gene is TRBV2, the J gene TRBJ2-7; 9 nucleotides agree with TRBD1. With V trimmed by 6 bases and J by 11 bases, 17 bases remained unmatched. The CDR3 has 15 amino acids. Germline V gives CDR1 SNHLY, CDR2 FYNNEI. As DNA, the CDR3 is TGTGCCAGCAGCCGAGGAGCCGGGACAGGGCCCTCTGAGTACTTC. This sequence encodes CASSRGAGTGPSEYF. The variable domain in full, with the rest retrieved from reference TRBV2 and TRBJ2-7, is EPEVTQTPSHQVTQMGQEVILRCVPISNHLYFYWYRQILGQKVEFLVSFYNNEISEKSEIFDDQFSVERPDGSNFTLKIRSTKLEDSAMYFCASSRGAGTGPSEYFGPGTRLTVT.

This chain connects TRBV7-9 to TRBJ2-1, with TRBD2 identical over 16 bases. CDR3 length equals 14 residues. Germline V gene data show CDR1 as SEHNR and CDR2 as FQNEAQ (reference sequence). With 6 bases clipped from V and 14 bases from J, the junction kept 7 bases outside the gene matches. This CDR3 reads CASRDWGLAGGEFF. The CDR3 DNA reads as TGTGCCAGCAGGGATTGGGGACTAGCGGGAGGGGAGTTCTTC.

The chain recombines TRBV19 with TRBJ2-6; D not certain. CDR3 length equals 16 residues. Germline V gives CDR1 LNHDA, CDR2 SQIVND (reference sequence). Trimming removed 5 bases at V and 2 bases at J, with 13 bases between. CDR3 region: CASSSPARAGANVLTF. The DNA of the CDR3 is TGTGCCAGTAGTTCACCAGCGAGAGCTGGGGCCAACGTCCTGACTTTC.

The rearrangement joins TRBV4-2 to TRBJ2-6; TRBD2 matches 7 bases. Looked up from germline, CDR1 is LGHNA and CDR2 is YNFKEQ. V trimming: 3 bases; J trimming: 3 bases; junction bases outside the gene matches: 5. This CDR3 spans 16 amino acids. DNA for the CDR3: TGTGCCAGCAGCCACCAAACTAGCGTTGGGGCCAACGTCCTGACTTTC. Encoded protein: CASSHQTSVGANVLTF.

The V call is TRBV27, the J call TRBJ1-3; D uncertain. CDR1 MNHEY and CDR2 SMNVEV come from the germline V gene (reference sequence). The CDR3 covers 14 residues. V lost 8 bases and J lost 1, with 12 bases in between. CDR3 region: CASRPAGSGNTIYF. The CDR3 DNA reads as TGTGCCAGCCGCCCCGCCGGGTCTGGAAACACCATATATTTT.

The chain employs TRBV5-6 and TRBJ2-5; the match to TRBD1 covers 7 bases. The J call may be faulty, since TRBJ2-7 better matches the DNA end. This CDR3 is built from 15 residues. Germline V gene data show CDR1 as SGHDT and CDR2 as YYEEEE. CDR3 protein: CASSFRGTGSYEQYF. The CDR3 nucleotides are TGTGCCAGCAGCTTCAGGGGGACGGGATCCTACGAGCAGTACTTC.

The chain combines TRBV5-4 with TRBJ2-1; 15 bases align to TRBD2. The V segment lost 0 bases and the J segment 15 bases; nucleotides outside the gene matches: 7. CDR3 length: 15 residues. The germline V gene has CDR1 SGHNT and CDR2 YYREEE (reference sequence). This CDR3 is CASSLAGLAGGQAFF. For the CDR3, the DNA is TGTGCCAGCAGCTTGGCGGGACTAGCGGGAGGCCAGGCGTTCTTC.

In its sample, this clone was seen once. The gene calls are TRBV6-5 and TRBJ1-2, with 7 positions matching TRBD1. In germline, CDR1 is MNHEY, CDR2 SVGAGI. V lost 7 bases, J lost 5 bases, and 7 bases stayed unmatched. The CDR3 has 13 residues. The CDR3 DNA reads as TGTGCCAGCAAGACAGGGTGGGATTATGGCTACACCTTC. Its translation: CASKTGWDYGYTF.

The chain recombines TRBV7-2 with TRBJ1-5; D uncertain. With 4 bases removed from V and 5 bases from J, the gap between germline ends came to 9 bases. CDR1 SGHTA and CDR2 FQGNSA come from the germline V gene. This CDR3 contains 13 residues. The CDR3 DNA sequence: TGTGCCAGCAGCTCTAGACCTTATCAGCCCCAGCATTTT. Residues: CASSSRPYQPQHF.

The gene calls are TRBV29-1 and TRBJ1-5; maybe TRBD1 (5 bases). CDR1 is SQVTM, CDR2 ANQGSEA, per germline. The CDR3 has 13 amino acids. The ends were cut back, 6 bases at V and 3 bases at J, with 12 bases in the middle. The chain's CDR3 is CSVGTAPNQPQHF. The CDR3 DNA follows: TGCAGCGTGGGGACGGCTCCCAATCAGCCCCAGCATTTT.

This clone was seen a few times. The chain joins TRBV5-1 to TRBJ1-1; D perhaps matches TRBD1 (5 bases). The CDR3 covers 14 residues. Trimming removed 3 bases from V and 4 bases from J, with 13 bases in between. Germline-derived CDR1 and CDR2 are SGHRS and YFSETQ. CDR3 nucleotide sequence: TGCGCCAGCAGCTCGGGTGGGAGGGGCACTGAAGCTTTCTTT. As protein: CASSSGGRGTEAFF.

This clone was found a few times. The chain combines TRBV11-3 with TRBJ2-7, with D hard to call. Trimming took off 5 bases at V and 2 bases at J, with 13 bases between the two ends. The germline V gene encodes CDR1 SGHNT and CDR2 YENEEA. CDR3 length: 14 amino acids. The CDR3 DNA follows: TGTGCCAGCAGCCCGGCTAGTGGGACCTACGAGCAGTACTTC. It translates to CASSPASGTYEQYF.

The chain links TRBV2 to TRBJ1-3, with a possible D match to TRBD1 (6 bases). The CDR3 is made up of 14 amino acids. V gave up 7 bases and J gave up 4 bases, with 14 bases separating them. Germline CDR1 and CDR2: SNHLY and FYNNEI. DNA of the CDR3: TGTGCCAGCATCACAGGGCGAACGGGAAACACCATATATTTT. Its translation: CASITGRTGNTIYF.

This rearrangement joins TRBV7-3 to TRBJ2-1, with 7 nucleotides matching TRBD2. This CDR3 has 11 amino acids. Losses at the gene ends were 5 bases for V and 10 bases for J; bases not matched to a gene: 2. CDR1 is SGHTA, CDR2 FQGTGA, per germline. The CDR3 DNA reads as TGTGCCAGCAGCCCGGGAGGCGAGCAGTTCTTC. Residues: CASSPGGEQFF.

This sequence joins TRBV19 and TRBJ1-1, with D possibly TRBD1 on 5 matching bases. Per the germline V gene, CDR1 is LNHDA and CDR2 is SQIVND (reference sequence). V lost 5 bases and J 6 bases, leaving 22 bases between the germline ends. The CDR3 spans 16 residues. The CDR3 is CASSSSVTAGGAEAFF. CDR3 nucleotide sequence: TGTGCCAGTAGTTCGTCCGTAACGGCCGGGGGGGCTGAAGCTTTCTTT. Full variable domain (remainder filled in from reference TRBV19 and TRBJ1-1): DGGITQSPKYLFRKEGQNVTLSCEQNLNHDAMYWYRQDPGQGLRLIYYSQIVNDFQKGDIAEGYSVSREKKESFPLTVTSAQKNPTAFYLCASSSSVTAGGAEAFFGQGTRLTVV.

This chain connects TRBV10-3 to TRBJ2-6, with TRBD1 matching 8 bases. This CDR3 region has 16 residues. The germline gives CDR1 ENHRY, CDR2 SYGVKD. Germline trimming cut 10 bases from V and 0 bases from J; bases unmatched to any gene: 8. The CDR3 spells CATRDRTNSGANVLTF. The CDR3 DNA reads TGTGCCACGCGGGACAGGACAAACTCTGGGGCCAACGTCCTGACTTTC.

This sequence joins TRBV6-1 and TRBJ2-5; D is ambiguous. Trimming cost V 6 bases and J 4 bases, with 12 bases left between them. This CDR3 contains 13 residues. The germline V gene has CDR1 MNHNS and CDR2 SASEGT. The CDR3 region has the DNA TGTGCCAGCAGCTTTGGACCGAGAGAGACCCAGTACTTC. Encoded protein: CASSFGPRETQYF.

Sample share makes this clone medium-sized. The rearrangement joins TRBV29-1 to TRBJ2-5; D call uncertain. Germline CDR1 SQVTM, CDR2 ANQGSEA. The ends were cut back, 7 bases at V and 9 bases at J, with 18 bases in the middle. CDR3 size: 12 residues. The CDR3, as DNA: TGCAGCGCCGAGAGTCCAAGAGAAGCCCAGTACTTC. This translates into CSAESPREAQYF.

This clone has just one count. The chain is built from TRBV14 and TRBJ2-1, with 7 positions matching TRBD2. This CDR3 spans 17 amino acids. V was clipped by 1 base and J by 10 bases; unmatched bases: 16. Germline V CDR1 and CDR2: SGHDN, FVKESK. The CDR3 sequence is CASSQARLAQKKDEQFF. The DNA of the CDR3 is TGTGCCAGCAGCCAAGCTCGACTAGCCCAGAAAAAGGACGAGCAGTTCTTC.

This rearrangement joins TRBV30 to TRBJ1-2; 9 positions match TRBD1. This CDR3 is built from 14 residues. The germline V gene has CDR1 GTSNPN and CDR2 SVGIG (reference sequence). Trimming at V came to 1 base and at J to 7 bases, leaving 7 bases not matched to a gene. CDR3 region: CAWSAAGTGTGYTF. The CDR3 region has the DNA TGTGCCTGGAGTGCCGCCGGGACAGGGACTGGCTACACCTTC.

The chain carries TRBV6-6 and TRBJ1-2; 7 bases are shared with TRBD1. The CDR3 has 15 residues. CDR1 and CDR2 from the germline V gene are MNHNY and SVGAGI (reference sequence). With 4 bases clipped from V and 4 bases from J, the junction kept 9 bases outside the gene matches. CDR3 amino acids: CASSSQGGSSYGYTF. CDR3 in DNA: TGTGCCAGCAGTTCTCAGGGGGGATCTAGCTATGGCTACACCTTC.

The rearrangement links TRBV9 to TRBJ1-2; 10 bases align to TRBD1. Trimming took 0 bases from V and 2 from J; bases not matched to a gene: 1. The CDR3 has 15 amino acids. Germline V CDR1 and CDR2: SGDLS, YYNGEE. The CDR3 protein is CASSVGQGANYGYTF. The CDR3 DNA reads TGTGCCAGCAGCGTAGGACAGGGGGCGAACTATGGCTACACCTTC.